This TCR beta chain was captured in a study of T cell responses to AZD1222 COVID-19 vaccine. Study-level results: Close to half of spike-specific TCRs reportedly recognize unmutated variant regions. Two doses of AZD1222 preceded a rise in Spike-specific TCR breadth and depth. Just a handful of people given AZD1222 tested seropositive at baseline. Vaccine-associated CD4 TCRs spanned spike, dominant at 160-218 and 743-854.

This CDR3 has 16 residues. This clone was seen a single time. Antigen specificity is unknown. TCRdb's table, derived via immunoSEQ multiplex PCR, lists solely in-frame clones and lacks some. The table lists some 150,000 clones, over 75% of them singletons. Here the sequenced sample was peripheral blood, taken 28 days after the second dose of the MenACWY control vaccine. The receptor was derived from an adult who received the MenACWY meningococcal vaccine as a control. The rearrangement joins TRBV12-2 to TRBJ2-7. TRBV12-2 counts as a pseudogene. The CDR3 DNA is TGTGCAAGTCGCTTAGCGGAAGAGCAGGGAGCCTACGAGCAGTACGTC. Translation gives CASRLAEEQGAYEQYV.